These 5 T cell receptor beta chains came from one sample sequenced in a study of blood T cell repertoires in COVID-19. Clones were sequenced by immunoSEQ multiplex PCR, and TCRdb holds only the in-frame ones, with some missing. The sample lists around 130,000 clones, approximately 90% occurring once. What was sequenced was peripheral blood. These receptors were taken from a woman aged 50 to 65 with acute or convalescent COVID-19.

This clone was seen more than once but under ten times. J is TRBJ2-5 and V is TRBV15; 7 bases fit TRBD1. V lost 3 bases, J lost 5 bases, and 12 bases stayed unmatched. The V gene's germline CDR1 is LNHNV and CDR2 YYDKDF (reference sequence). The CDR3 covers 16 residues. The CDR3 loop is CATSRDPQGIGETQYF. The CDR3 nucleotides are TGTGCCACCAGCAGGGATCCACAGGGGATCGGGGAGACCCAGTACTTC.

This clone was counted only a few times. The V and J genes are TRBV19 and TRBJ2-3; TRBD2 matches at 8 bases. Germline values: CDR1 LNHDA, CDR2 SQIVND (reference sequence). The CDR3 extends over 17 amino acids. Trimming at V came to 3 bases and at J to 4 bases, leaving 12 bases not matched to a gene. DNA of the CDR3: TGTGCCAGTAGTATCCCCCATACAGCGGGAGCCCCAGATACGCAGTATTTT. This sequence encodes CASSIPHTAGAPDTQYF.

CDR3 sequence: CASSVGGTAGNTIYF. CDR3 DNA sequence: TGTGCCAGCAGCGTAGGAGGGACAGCTGGAAACACCATATATTTT. The V call is TRBV9, the J call TRBJ1-3; 7 bases agree with TRBD1. V lost 0 bases to trimming and J lost 2 bases; unmatched junction nucleotides: 2. This CDR3 spans 15 amino acids. Germline assignment: CDR1 SGDLS and CDR2 YYNGEE. The full variable domain, with the rest looked up from reference TRBV9 and TRBJ1-3, is DSGVTQTPKHLITATGQRVTLRCSPRSGDLSVYWYQQSLDQGLQFLIQYYNGEERAKGNILERFSAQQFPDLHSELNLSSLELGDSALYFCASSVGGTAGNTIYFGEGSWLTVV.

CDR3 coding DNA: TGTGCCAGCAGCCAAGATAAGGCCCGACAGGCCTATGGCTACACCTTC. Translated: CASSQDKARQAYGYTF. The chain carries TRBV4-2 and TRBJ1-2; D perhaps matches TRBD1 (6 bases). This CDR3 is 16 amino acids long. Trimming stripped 0 bases from V and 4 bases from J, with 15 bases between. CDR1 is LGHNA, CDR2 YNFKEQ, per germline.

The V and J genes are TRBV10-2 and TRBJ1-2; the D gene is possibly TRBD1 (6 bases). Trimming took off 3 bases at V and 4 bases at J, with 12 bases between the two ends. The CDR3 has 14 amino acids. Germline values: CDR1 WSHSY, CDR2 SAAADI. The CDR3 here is CASSEPGDGYGYTF. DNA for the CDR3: TGCGCCAGCAGTGAACCAGGGGATGGCTATGGCTACACCTTC.